These 19 T cell receptor beta chains came from one sample sequenced in a study of cytomegalovirus exposure and HLA in healthy donors. This PCR relied on a set of 60 Vbeta primers and 13 Jbeta primers. TCRdb's copy holds only in-frame clones and misses some; the assay was immunoSEQ multiplex PCR. The sample holds about 190,000 clones, 65% to 85% seen once. The source material was PBMCs. The source of these receptors is a woman younger than 30 in good health and CMV-seronegative.

This rearrangement joins TRBV5-5 to TRBJ2-2; 7 positions agree with TRBD2. Trimming at V came to 1 base and at J to 10 bases, leaving 7 bases not matched to a gene. This CDR3 has 14 residues. From germline, CDR1 is SGHKS and CDR2 YYEKEE (reference sequence). CDR3 amino acids: CASSLTGGEEELFF. The CDR3 DNA sequence: TGTGCCAGCAGCTTGACGGGAGGAGAGGAGGAGCTGTTTTTT.

The CDR3 DNA sequence: TGTGCCAGTAGTGATACAGGGGACTATGGCTACACCTTC. The encoded protein is CASSDTGDYGYTF. V usage is TRBV19 and J usage is TRBJ1-2; 7 bases line up with TRBD1. Germline lookup yields CDR1 LNHDA and CDR2 SQIVND (reference sequence). Trimming took 5 bases from V and 3 from J; bases not matched to a gene: 3. There are 13 residues in the CDR3.

This rearrangement joins TRBV30 to TRBJ2-2, with TRBD2 matching 12 bases. The CDR3 spans 18 residues. Trimming removed 3 bases from V and 3 bases from J; junction bases left unmatched: 11. The germline CDR1 and CDR2 sequences are GTSNPN and SVGIG (reference sequence). This chain's CDR3 is CAWRLRTSGKRYTGELFF. DNA for the CDR3: TGTGCCTGGAGGCTCAGGACTAGCGGGAAACGGTACACCGGGGAGCTGTTTTTT.

The chain couples TRBV28 to TRBJ1-6; TRBD1 matches at 9 bases. CDR1 and CDR2 (germline): MDHEN, SYDVKM. CDR3 length equals 15 residues. After removal of 3 bases from V and 7 bases from J, the junction contained 4 bases not matched to a gene. CDR3 coding DNA: TGTGCCAGCAGTTTTTACAGGGGGCTAAATTCACCCCTCCACTTT. Translating gives CASSFYRGLNSPLHF.

The CDR3 DNA reads as TGTGCCAGCAGCTTGTGGGAAGGCGGGGGGGCCTTTGAGCAGTTCTTC. It yields the protein CASSLWEGGGAFEQFF. The chain employs TRBV11-1 and TRBJ2-1; 9 bases align to TRBD2. The germline V gene encodes CDR1 SGHAT and CDR2 FQDESV (reference sequence). Unmatched junction bases numbered 12, after V lost 3 bases and J lost 9 bases. There are 16 residues in the CDR3.

This sequence joins TRBV9 and TRBJ2-7, with D possibly being TRBD2 (6 bases). V was cut by 0 bases and J by 5 bases, with 15 bases left in between. Germline CDR1 and CDR2: SGDLS and YYNGEE. The CDR3 has 15 amino acids. The CDR3, as DNA: TGTGCCAGCAGCGTAGAGGGCGGGAACCTTGACGAGCAGTACTTC. Protein product: CASSVEGGNLDEQYF.

The rearrangement joins TRBV19 to TRBJ1-2; 7 nucleotides match TRBD1. J was trimmed by 1 base and V by 6 bases; bases with no gene match: 2. The CDR3 has 13 residues. Germline CDR1 and CDR2: LNHDA and SQIVND (reference sequence). The CDR3 DNA follows: TGTGCCAGTAGGAGGGACAGTAACTATGGCTACACCTTC. Translation: CASRRDSNYGYTF.

Only a few counts were recorded for this clone. The V call is TRBV9, the J call TRBJ2-7; D is possibly TRBD1 (7 bases). Looked up from germline, CDR1 is SGDLS and CDR2 is YYNGEE. V lost 0 bases to trimming and J lost 7 bases, with 17 bases between them. The CDR3 has 15 amino acids. The CDR3 DNA follows: TGTGCCAGCAGCGTAGCTGGAGGAGGGGGCGAGGAGCAGTACTTC. It codes for CASSVAGGGGEEQYF.

This chain joins TRBV9 and TRBJ2-7; 9 nucleotides agree with TRBD2. Germline V CDR1 and CDR2: SGDLS, YYNGEE. V dropped 2 bases and J dropped 3; count of bases not matched to a gene: 0. This CDR3 is built from 13 residues. This CDR3 is CASSVTSGYEQYF. The CDR3 bases are TGTGCCAGCAGCGTGACTAGCGGCTACGAGCAGTACTTC. Full variable domain (rest looked up from reference TRBV9 and TRBJ2-7): DSGVTQTPKHLITATGQRVTLRCSPRSGDLSVYWYQQSLDQGLQFLIQYYNGEERAKGNILERFSAQQFPDLHSELNLSSLELGDSALYFCASSVTSGYEQYFGPGTRLTVT.

J is TRBJ1-6 and V is TRBV2; 8 positions agree with TRBD1. The CDR3 covers 14 residues. Germline V gene lookup returns CDR1 SNHLY and CDR2 FYNNEI. V lost 6 bases to trimming and J lost 9 bases; unmatched junction nucleotides: 7. In DNA, the CDR3 is TGTGCCAGCAGACTCGGACAGGGTGCTTCACCCCTCCACTTT. Protein: CASRLGQGASPLHF.

The sample holds a few counts of this clone. The V and J genes are TRBV18 and TRBJ2-7; 9 bases are a match to TRBD2. The CDR3 is 16 amino acids. Unmatched junction bases numbered 5, after V lost 0 bases and J lost 2 bases. CDR1 and CDR2 from the germline V gene are KGHSH and LQKENI. The CDR3 nucleotides are TGTGCCAGCTCACCACCGGCGACTAGCGGAACCTACGAGCAGTACTTC. Translation: CASSPPATSGTYEQYF.

In this sample, this clone turned up a few times. V and J are TRBV10-3 and TRBJ1-3; D is possibly TRBD1 (6 bases). The V end was cut by 6 bases, the J end by 0 bases, with 15 bases between. The CDR3 contains 16 residues. CDR1 and CDR2 (germline): ENHRY, SYGVKD. The CDR3 nucleotides read TGTGCCATCAGATCCGACAGGCCGCTCTCTGGAAACACCATATATTTT. Translation: CAIRSDRPLSGNTIYF.

The V and J genes are TRBV11-2 and TRBJ2-7; 7 bases agree with TRBD2. Looked up from germline, CDR1 is SGHAT and CDR2 is FQNNGV. The CDR3 loop spans 17 amino acids. V was pared by 2 bases and J by 2 bases, with 12 bases of the junction left unmatched. The CDR3 sequence: CASSLRVAGDRTYEQYF. CDR3 in DNA: TGTGCCAGCAGCTTAAGAGTCGCGGGAGATCGGACCTACGAGCAGTACTTC.

V gene TRBV2 combines with J gene TRBJ2-1, with TRBD1 matching over 9 bases. The V gene's germline CDR1 is SNHLY and CDR2 FYNNEI. This CDR3 contains 13 residues. The junction had 7 bases not matched to a gene; V was cut back by 7 bases and J by 9 bases. The CDR3 DNA reads as TGTGCCAGCAATAAACCGGGACAGGGTGAGCAGTTCTTC. It codes for CASNKPGQGEQFF.

The CDR3 is CASRYRSSTEAFF. In nucleotides, the CDR3 is TGTGCCAGCAGATACAGATCGAGCACTGAAGCTTTCTTT. The chain links TRBV13 to TRBJ1-1; D is unresolved. The CDR3 runs 13 residues. Looked up from germline, CDR1 is PRHDT and CDR2 is FYEKMQ (reference sequence). Deletions cut 6 bases from V and 4 bases from J, with 12 bases between. Supplemented by reference TRBV13 and TRBJ1-1, the full variable domain reads AAGVIQSPRHLIKEKRETATLKCYPIPRHDTVYWYQQGPGQDPQFLISFYEKMQSDKGSIPDRFSAQQFSDYHSELNMSSLELGDSALYFCASRYRSSTEAFFGQGTRLTVV.

The chain employs TRBV19 and TRBJ2-7, with TRBD2 identical over 9 bases. CDR1 LNHDA and CDR2 SQIVND come from the germline V gene (reference sequence). V was clipped by 2 bases and J by 3 bases; unmatched bases: 5. The CDR3 contains 15 residues. CDR3 protein: CASSILAGNLYEQYF. The CDR3 DNA follows: TGTGCCAGTAGTATACTAGCGGGGAATCTCTACGAGCAGTACTTC.

V is TRBV9 and J is TRBJ2-2, with a weak D call TRBD2 (5 bases). The germline V gene has CDR1 SGDLS and CDR2 YYNGEE. The V and J ends lost 3 bases and 2 bases respectively, with 17 bases between them. The CDR3 contains 17 residues. CDR3 bases: TGTGCCAGCAGCGGGCCTGTTCCGGGGTCCAACACCGGGGAGCTGTTTTTT. The encoded protein is CASSGPVPGSNTGELFF.

V is TRBV5-1 and J is TRBJ1-1; D possibly corresponds to TRBD1 (5 bases). Per germline, CDR1 SGHRS and CDR2 YFSETQ. V lost 3 bases and J 5 bases, leaving 14 bases between the germline ends. This CDR3 is built from 14 residues. The CDR3 is CASSSDPRATEAFF. CDR3 DNA sequence: TGCGCCAGCAGCTCCGACCCCAGGGCGACTGAAGCTTTCTTT. Filled out from reference TRBV5-1 and TRBJ1-1, the complete variable domain reads KAGVTQTPRYLIKTRGQQVTLSCSPISGHRSVSWYQQTPGQGLQFLFEYFSETQRNKGNFPGRFSGRQFSNSRSEMNVSTLELGDSALYLCASSSDPRATEAFFGQGTRLTVV.

The V call is TRBV27, the J call TRBJ2-5; 7 bases are a match to TRBD2. The V and J ends lost 6 bases and 2 bases, in that order; junction bases with no gene match: 9. Germline V gives CDR1 MNHEY, CDR2 SMNVEV (reference sequence). This CDR3 region has 15 residues. CDR3 in DNA: TGTGCCAGCAGCCATACAAGCGGGGCACAAGAGACCCAGTACTTC. It codes for CASSHTSGAQETQYF.